What follows describes a single T cell receptor (beta chain). Original processing methods: Scientists estimated how many nucleated cells there were by amplifying reference gene primers. Sequencing used immunoSEQ multiplex PCR; TCRdb keeps in-frame clones, though not all of them. V and J calls and clone size follow that table, whereas D and trimming were derived from the DNA. Among more than 200,000 clones, approximately 86% were seen once, and the ten largest hold roughly 4.9%. The data were taken from a study of blood T cell repertoires in COVID-19. The germline V gene has CDR1 MDHEN and CDR2 SYDVKM. The CDR3 has 15 amino acids. V gave up 3 bases and J gave up 5 bases; unmatched junction bases: 8.

This chain joins TRBV28 and TRBJ2-5, with 8 bases matching TRBD2. Sequencing input: peripheral blood. This TCR derives from an older woman with COVID-19, enrolled during active disease. CDR3 sequence (DNA): TGTGCCAGCAGTTTTAGGGCGGGAGGCCGTGAGACCCAGTACTTC. Amino acids: CASSFRAGGRETQYF.